The rows below give T cell receptor beta chains drawn from one sample of a study of human T cells and chemical hapten exposure. In TCRdb, the RACE reads were re-called with MiXCR into one record per CDR3 protein. The sample carries roughly 94,000 distinct CDR3 sequences, about 9.6% recorded once. Sequences were derived from whole blood, sampled in connection with sensitization to the hapten diphenylcyclopropenone (DPC). The source of these receptors is a woman aged 40 to 50 with alopecia areata. Some clones in this sample may be carry-over from other donors' samples. The CDR3 runs from the conserved cysteine through the conserved F or W. A D gene is named only where the DNA matches it firmly. Clone size is stated in some rows and not others, as once, few, many or a class when expanded.

abundance: many; d_gene: NA; v_gene: TRBV5-4; j_gene: TRBJ2-3; CDR3aa: CASNPMGGSADTQYF; CDR3nt: TGTGCCAGCAACCCCATGGGAGGAAGCGCAGATACGCAGTATTTT
abundance: many; d_gene: NA; v_gene: TRBV29-1; j_gene: TRBJ2-1; CDR3aa: CSVARLRGVSYNEQFF; CDR3nt: TGCAGCGTTGCTCGGTTGAGAGGTGTCTCCTACAATGAGCAGTTCTTC
abundance: few; d_gene: TRBD1; v_gene: TRBV11-2; j_gene: TRBJ1-2; CDR3aa: CASSFDRDYGYTF; CDR3nt: TGTGCCAGCAGCTTTGACAGGGACTATGGCTACACCTTC
abundance: many; d_gene: NA; v_gene: TRBV7-3; j_gene: TRBJ1-1; CDR3aa: CASSGQPNTEAFF; CDR3nt: TGTGCCAGCTCCGGACAACCGAACACTGAAGCTTTCTTT
abundance: NA; d_gene: NA; v_gene: TRBV6-2/TRBV6-3; j_gene: TRBJ1-2; CDR3aa: CASSYDSGAFYGYTF; CDR3nt: TGTGCCAGCAGTTACGACTCAGGAGCCTTCTATGGCTACACCTTC
abundance: many; d_gene: TRBD1; v_gene: TRBV19; j_gene: TRBJ1-2; CDR3aa: CASTHRGIITTERGYTF; CDR3nt: TGTGCCAGTACCCACAGGGGTATCATCACCACCGAACGGGGCTACACCTTC
abundance: NA; d_gene: NA; v_gene: TRBV6-6; j_gene: TRBJ2-7; CDR3aa: CASSPSLGEVGEQYF; CDR3nt: TGTGCCAGCAGTCCCTCCCTGGGGGAGGTAGGAGAGCAGTACTTC
abundance: NA; d_gene: TRBD2; v_gene: TRBV14; j_gene: TRBJ2-7; CDR3aa: CASSQGHPGLMFYEQYF; CDR3nt: TGTGCCAGCAGCCAAGGACATCCGGGACTAATGTTCTACGAGCAGTACTTC
abundance: NA; d_gene: NA; v_gene: TRBV24-1; j_gene: TRBJ1-1; CDR3aa: CATRSTENTEAFF; CDR3nt: TGTGCCACCCGCTCGACGGAAAACACTGAAGCTTTCTTT
abundance: NA; d_gene: NA; v_gene: TRBV18; j_gene: TRBJ2-3; CDR3aa: CASSPREWSTDTQYF; CDR3nt: TGTGCCAGCTCACCCCGGGAGTGGAGCACAGATACGCAGTATTTT
abundance: NA; d_gene: TRBD1; v_gene: TRBV15; j_gene: TRBJ2-1; CDR3aa: CATSRGTGDYNEQFF; CDR3nt: TGTGCCACCAGCAGAGGGACAGGGGACTACAATGAGCAGTTCTTC
abundance: many; d_gene: NA; v_gene: TRBV20-1; j_gene: TRBJ2-7; CDR3aa: CSARVGGPAHYEQYF; CDR3nt: TGCAGTGCTAGAGTGGGGGGTCCAGCACACTACGAGCAGTACTTC
abundance: many; d_gene: NA; v_gene: TRBV6-1; j_gene: TRBJ1-5; CDR3aa: CASSEMAARNQPQHF; CDR3nt: TGTGCCAGCAGTGAAATGGCAGCTCGCAATCAGCCCCAGCATTTT
abundance: many; d_gene: TRBD1; v_gene: TRBV18; j_gene: TRBJ2-1; CDR3aa: CASSPGTGYWDEQFF; CDR3nt: TGTGCCAGCTCACCCGGGACAGGGTATTGGGATGAGCAGTTCTTC
abundance: few; d_gene: NA; v_gene: TRBV29-1; j_gene: TRBJ2-2; CDR3aa: CSVGRDPNTGELFF; CDR3nt: TGCAGCGTTGGGCGGGATCCGAACACCGGGGAGCTGTTTTTT
abundance: NA; d_gene: TRBD2; v_gene: TRBV28; j_gene: TRBJ2-7; CDR3aa: CASSFLAGAYEQYF; CDR3nt: TGTGCCAGCAGTTTTCTAGCGGGAGCCTACGAGCAGTACTTC